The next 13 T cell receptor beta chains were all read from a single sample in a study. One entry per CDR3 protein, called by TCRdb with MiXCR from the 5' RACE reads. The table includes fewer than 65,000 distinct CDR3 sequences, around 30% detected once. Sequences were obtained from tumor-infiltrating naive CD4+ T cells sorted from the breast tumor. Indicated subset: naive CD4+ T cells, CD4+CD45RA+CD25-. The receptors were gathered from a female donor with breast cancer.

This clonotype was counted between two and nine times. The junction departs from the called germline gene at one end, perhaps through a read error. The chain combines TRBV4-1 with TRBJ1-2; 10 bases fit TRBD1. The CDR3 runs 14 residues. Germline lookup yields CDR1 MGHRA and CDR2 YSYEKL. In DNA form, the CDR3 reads TGTGCCACCGCCGTAAGACAGGGGGCTCATGGCTACACCTTC. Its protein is CATAVRQGAHGYTF.

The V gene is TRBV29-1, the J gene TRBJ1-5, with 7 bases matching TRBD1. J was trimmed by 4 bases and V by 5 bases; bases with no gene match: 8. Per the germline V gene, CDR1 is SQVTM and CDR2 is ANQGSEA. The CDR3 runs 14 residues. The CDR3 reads CSVLGGGANQPQHF. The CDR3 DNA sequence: TGCAGCGTTCTCGGAGGGGGCGCAAATCAGCCCCAGCATTTT.

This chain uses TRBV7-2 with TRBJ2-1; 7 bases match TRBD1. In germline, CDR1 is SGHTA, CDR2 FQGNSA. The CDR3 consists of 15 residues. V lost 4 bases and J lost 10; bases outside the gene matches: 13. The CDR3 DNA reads TGTGCCAGCAGCTCGACCAAACAGGGGTACACAGAGCAGTTCTTC. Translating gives CASSSTKQGYTEQFF.

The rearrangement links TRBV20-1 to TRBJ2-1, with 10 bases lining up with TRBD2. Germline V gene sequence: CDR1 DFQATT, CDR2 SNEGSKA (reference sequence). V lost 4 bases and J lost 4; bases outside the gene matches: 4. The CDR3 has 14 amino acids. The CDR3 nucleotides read TGCAGTGCTATGGGGACTAGCGCTTACAATGAGCAGTTCTTC. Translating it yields CSAMGTSAYNEQFF.

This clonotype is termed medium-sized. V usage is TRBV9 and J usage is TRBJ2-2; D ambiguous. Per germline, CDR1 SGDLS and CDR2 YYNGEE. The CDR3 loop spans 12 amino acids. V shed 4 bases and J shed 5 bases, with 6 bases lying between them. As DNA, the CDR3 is TGTGCCAGCAGCACTGATACCGGGGAGCTGTTTTTT. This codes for CASSTDTGELFF. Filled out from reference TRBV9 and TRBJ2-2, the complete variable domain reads DSGVTQTPKHLITATGQRVTLRCSPRSGDLSVYWYQQSLDQGLQFLIQYYNGEERAKGNILERFSAQQFPDLHSELNLSSLELGDSALYFCASSTDTGELFFGEGSRLTVL.

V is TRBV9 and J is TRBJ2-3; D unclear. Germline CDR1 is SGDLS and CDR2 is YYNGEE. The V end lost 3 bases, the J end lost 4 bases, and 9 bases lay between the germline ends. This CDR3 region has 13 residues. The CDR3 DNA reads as TGTGCCAGCAGCGGGAGCCTCTCAGATACGCAGTATTTT. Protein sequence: CASSGSLSDTQYF.

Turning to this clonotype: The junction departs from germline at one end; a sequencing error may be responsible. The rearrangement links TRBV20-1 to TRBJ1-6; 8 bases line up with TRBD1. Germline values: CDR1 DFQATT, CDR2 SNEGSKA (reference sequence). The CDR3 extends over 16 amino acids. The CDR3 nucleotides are TGCTGTGCTTTCGCCCGGGACAGGACCTATAATTCACCCCTCCACTTT. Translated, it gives CCAFARDRTYNSPLHF.

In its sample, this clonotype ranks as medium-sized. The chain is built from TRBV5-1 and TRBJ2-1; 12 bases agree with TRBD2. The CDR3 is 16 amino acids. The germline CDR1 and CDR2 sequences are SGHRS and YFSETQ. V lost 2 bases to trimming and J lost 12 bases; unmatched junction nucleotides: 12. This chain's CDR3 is CASSFGLAGNAEVQFF. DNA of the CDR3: TGCGCCAGCAGCTTTGGACTAGCGGGAAACGCGGAGGTGCAGTTCTTC. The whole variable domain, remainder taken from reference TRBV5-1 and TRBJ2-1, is KAGVTQTPRYLIKTRGQQVTLSCSPISGHRSVSWYQQTPGQGLQFLFEYFSETQRNKGNFPGRFSGRQFSNSRSEMNVSTLELGDSALYLCASSFGLAGNAEVQFFGPGTRLTVL.

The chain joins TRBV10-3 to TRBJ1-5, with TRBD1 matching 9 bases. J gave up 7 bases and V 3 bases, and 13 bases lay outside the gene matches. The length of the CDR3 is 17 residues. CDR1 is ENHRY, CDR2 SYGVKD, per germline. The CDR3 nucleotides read TGTGCCATCAGTGAAGTCGTCCCGGGACAGGGATACCAGCCCCAGCATTTT. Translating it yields CAISEVVPGQGYQPQHF.

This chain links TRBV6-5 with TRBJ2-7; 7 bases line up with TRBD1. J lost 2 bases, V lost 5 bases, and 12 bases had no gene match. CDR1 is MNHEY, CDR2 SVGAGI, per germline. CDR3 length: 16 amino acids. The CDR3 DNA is TGTGCCAGCAGTGTCCTTGTGACAGGGTCCACCTACGAGCAGTACTTC. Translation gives CASSVLVTGSTYEQYF.

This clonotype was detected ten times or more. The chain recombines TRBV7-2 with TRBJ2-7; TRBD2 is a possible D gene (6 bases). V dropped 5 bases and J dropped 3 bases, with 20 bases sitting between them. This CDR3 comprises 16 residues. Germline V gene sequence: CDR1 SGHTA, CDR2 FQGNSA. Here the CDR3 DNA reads TGTGCCAGCAGCCTCAGATCCGGGACTGGGAGCTACGAGCAGTACTTC. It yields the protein CASSLRSGTGSYEQYF.

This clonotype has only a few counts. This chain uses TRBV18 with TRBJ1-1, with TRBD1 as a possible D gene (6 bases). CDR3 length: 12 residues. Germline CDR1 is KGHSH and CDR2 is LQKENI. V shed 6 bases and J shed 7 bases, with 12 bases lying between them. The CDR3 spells CASSLRDIEAFF. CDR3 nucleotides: TGTGCCAGCTCTCTCCGGGACATTGAAGCTTTCTTT. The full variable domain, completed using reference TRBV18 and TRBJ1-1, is NAGVMQNPRHLVRRRGQEARLRCSPMKGHSHVYWYRQLPEEGLKFMVYLQKENIIDESGMPKERFSAEFPKEGPSILRIQQVVRGDSAAYFCASSLRDIEAFFGQGTRLTVV.

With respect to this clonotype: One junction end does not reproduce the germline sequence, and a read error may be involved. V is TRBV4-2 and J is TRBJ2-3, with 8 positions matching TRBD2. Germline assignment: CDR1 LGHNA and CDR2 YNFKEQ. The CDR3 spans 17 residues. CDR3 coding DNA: TGTGCCAGCAGCCCAGAAGAACTAGCGGTTAGCACGGATACGCAGTATTTT. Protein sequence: CASSPEELAVSTDTQYF.